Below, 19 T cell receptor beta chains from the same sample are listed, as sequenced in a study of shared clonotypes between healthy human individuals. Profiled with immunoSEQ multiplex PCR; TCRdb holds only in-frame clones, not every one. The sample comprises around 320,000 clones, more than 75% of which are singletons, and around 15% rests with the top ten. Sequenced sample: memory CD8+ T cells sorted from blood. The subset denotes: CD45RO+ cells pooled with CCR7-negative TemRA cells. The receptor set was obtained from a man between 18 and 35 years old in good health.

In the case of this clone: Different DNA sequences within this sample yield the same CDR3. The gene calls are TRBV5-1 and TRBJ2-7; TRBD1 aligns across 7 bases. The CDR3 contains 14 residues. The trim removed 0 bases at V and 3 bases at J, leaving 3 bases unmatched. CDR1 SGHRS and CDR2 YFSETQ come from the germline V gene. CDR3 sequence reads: CASSLGQGVYEQYF. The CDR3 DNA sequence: TGCGCCAGCAGCTTGGGGCAGGGGGTCTACGAGCAGTACTTC.

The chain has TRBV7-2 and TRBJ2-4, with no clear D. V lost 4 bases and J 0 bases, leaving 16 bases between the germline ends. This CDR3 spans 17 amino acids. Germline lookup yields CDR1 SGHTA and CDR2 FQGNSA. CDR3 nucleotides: TGTGCCAGCAGCTCGGACGGACGGACCCTAGCCAAAAACATTCAGTACTTC. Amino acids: CASSSDGRTLAKNIQYF.

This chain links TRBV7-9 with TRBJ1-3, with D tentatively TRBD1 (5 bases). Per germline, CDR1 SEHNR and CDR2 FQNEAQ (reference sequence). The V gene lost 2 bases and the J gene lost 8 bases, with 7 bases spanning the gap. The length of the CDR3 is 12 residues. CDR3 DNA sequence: TGTGCCAGCAGCTTAATGGGGGACACCATATATTTT. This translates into CASSLMGDTIYF.

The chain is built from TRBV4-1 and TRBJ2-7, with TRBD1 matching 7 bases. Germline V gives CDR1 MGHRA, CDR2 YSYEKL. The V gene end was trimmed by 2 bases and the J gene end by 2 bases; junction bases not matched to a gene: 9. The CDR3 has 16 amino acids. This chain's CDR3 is CASSQSTTGAAYEQYF. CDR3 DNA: TGCGCCAGCAGCCAATCAACTACAGGGGCGGCCTACGAGCAGTACTTC.

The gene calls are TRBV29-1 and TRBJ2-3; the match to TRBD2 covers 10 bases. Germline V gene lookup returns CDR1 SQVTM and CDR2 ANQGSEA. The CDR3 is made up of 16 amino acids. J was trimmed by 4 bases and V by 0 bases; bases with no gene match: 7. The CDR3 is CSVEDWASGSPDTQYF. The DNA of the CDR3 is TGCAGCGTTGAAGACTGGGCTAGCGGGAGTCCAGATACGCAGTATTTT.

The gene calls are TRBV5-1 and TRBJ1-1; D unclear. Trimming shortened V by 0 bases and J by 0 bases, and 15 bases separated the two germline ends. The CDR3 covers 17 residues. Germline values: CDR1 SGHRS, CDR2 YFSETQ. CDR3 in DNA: TGCGCCAGCAGCTTGGTCCCGGCCCCTAGTATGAACACTGAAGCTTTCTTT. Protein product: CASSLVPAPSMNTEAFF.

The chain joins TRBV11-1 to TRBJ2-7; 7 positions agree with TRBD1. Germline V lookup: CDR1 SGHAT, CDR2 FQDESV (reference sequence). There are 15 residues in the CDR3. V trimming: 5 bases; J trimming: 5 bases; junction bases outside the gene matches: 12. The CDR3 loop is CASSLYRLGTDEQYF. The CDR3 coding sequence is TGTGCCAGCAGCCTATATAGACTCGGGACAGACGAGCAGTACTTC.

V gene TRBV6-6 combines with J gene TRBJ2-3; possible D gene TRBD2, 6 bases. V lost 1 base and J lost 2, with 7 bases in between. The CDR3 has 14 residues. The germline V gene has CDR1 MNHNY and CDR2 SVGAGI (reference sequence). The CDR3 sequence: CASSYWDFTDTQYF. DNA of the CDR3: TGTGCCAGCAGTTACTGGGACTTCACAGATACGCAGTATTTT.

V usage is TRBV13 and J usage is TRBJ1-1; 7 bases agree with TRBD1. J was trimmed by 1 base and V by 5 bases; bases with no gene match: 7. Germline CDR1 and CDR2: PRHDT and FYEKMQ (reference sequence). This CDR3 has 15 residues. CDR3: CASSLWDSKNTEAFF. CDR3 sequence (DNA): TGTGCCAGCAGCCTATGGGACAGCAAGAACACTGAAGCTTTCTTT.

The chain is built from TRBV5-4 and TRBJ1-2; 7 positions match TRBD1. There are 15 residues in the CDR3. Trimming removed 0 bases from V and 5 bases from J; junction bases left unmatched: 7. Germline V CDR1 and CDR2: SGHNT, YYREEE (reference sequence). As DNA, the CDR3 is TGTGCCAGCAGCTTGGGTGGTGCAGGGGGGTATGGCTACACCTTC. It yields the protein CASSLGGAGGYGYTF.

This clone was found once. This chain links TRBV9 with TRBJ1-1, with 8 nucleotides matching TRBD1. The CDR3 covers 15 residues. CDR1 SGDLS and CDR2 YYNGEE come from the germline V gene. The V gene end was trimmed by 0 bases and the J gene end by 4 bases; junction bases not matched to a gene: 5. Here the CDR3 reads CASSVEGQGSTEAFF. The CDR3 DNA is TGTGCCAGCAGCGTAGAAGGACAGGGCAGCACTGAAGCTTTCTTT.

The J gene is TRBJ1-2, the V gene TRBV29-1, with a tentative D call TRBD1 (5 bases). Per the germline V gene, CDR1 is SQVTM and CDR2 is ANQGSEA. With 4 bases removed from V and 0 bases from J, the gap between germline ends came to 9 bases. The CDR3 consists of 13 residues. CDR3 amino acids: CSVGGSANYGYTF. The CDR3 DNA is TGCAGCGTTGGGGGCAGTGCTAACTATGGCTACACCTTC.

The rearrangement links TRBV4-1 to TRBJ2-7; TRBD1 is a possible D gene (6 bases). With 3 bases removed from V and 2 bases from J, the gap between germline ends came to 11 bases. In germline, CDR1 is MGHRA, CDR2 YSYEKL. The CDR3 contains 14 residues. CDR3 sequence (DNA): TGCGCCAGCAGCCAGACGACAGGAACCTACGAGCAGTACTTC. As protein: CASSQTTGTYEQYF.

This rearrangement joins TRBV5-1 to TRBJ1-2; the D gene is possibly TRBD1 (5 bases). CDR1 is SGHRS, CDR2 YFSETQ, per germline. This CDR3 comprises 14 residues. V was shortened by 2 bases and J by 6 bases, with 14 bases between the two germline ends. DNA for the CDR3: TGCGCCAGCAGCTTCTATTGGGGCGGAGATGGCTACACCTTC. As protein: CASSFYWGGDGYTF.

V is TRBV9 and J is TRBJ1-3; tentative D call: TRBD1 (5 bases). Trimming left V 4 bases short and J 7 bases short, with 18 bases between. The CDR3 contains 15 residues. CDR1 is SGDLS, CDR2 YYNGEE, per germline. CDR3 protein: CASSLDWDWGNTIYF. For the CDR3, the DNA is TGTGCCAGCAGCCTTGACTGGGACTGGGGGAACACCATATATTTT. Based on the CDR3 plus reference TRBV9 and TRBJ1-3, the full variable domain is DSGVTQTPKHLITATGQRVTLRCSPRSGDLSVYWYQQSLDQGLQFLIQYYNGEERAKGNILERFSAQQFPDLHSELNLSSLELGDSALYFCASSLDWDWGNTIYFGEGSWLTVV.

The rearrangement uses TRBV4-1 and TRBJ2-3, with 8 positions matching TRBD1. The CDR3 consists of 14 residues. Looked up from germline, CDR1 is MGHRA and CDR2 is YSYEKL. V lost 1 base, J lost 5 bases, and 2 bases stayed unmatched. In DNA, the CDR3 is TGCGCCAGCAGCCAAGGGACAGGGAGAGATACGCAGTATTTT. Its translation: CASSQGTGRDTQYF.

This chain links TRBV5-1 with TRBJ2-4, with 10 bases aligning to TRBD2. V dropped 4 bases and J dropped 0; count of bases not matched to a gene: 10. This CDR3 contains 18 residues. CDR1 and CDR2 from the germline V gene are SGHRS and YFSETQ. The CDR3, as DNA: TGCGCCAGCAGCCCCCCGACTAGCGGGTCTATAGCCAAAAACATTCAGTACTTC. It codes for CASSPPTSGSIAKNIQYF.

The CDR3 loop is CASSPRTYNEQFF. The CDR3 bases are TGTGCCAGCAGCCCCAGGACGTACAATGAGCAGTTCTTC. The chain carries TRBV28 and TRBJ2-1, with unresolved D. The CDR3 has 13 amino acids. V lost 6 bases, J lost 4 bases, and 10 bases lay in between. Germline assignment: CDR1 MDHEN and CDR2 SYDVKM.

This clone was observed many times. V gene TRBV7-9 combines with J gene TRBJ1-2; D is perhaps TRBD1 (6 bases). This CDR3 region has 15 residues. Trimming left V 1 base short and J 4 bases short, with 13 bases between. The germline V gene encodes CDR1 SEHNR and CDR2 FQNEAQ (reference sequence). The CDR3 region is CASSLGTGGRYGYTF. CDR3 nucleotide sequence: TGTGCCAGCAGCTTAGGGACTGGGGGCCGCTATGGCTACACCTTC.